This T cell receptor (beta chain) was recorded in a study of technical replicates of blood from a few donors (dated by TCRdb to the late 2010s). This clone has a single count. The specificity of this receptor is unknown. Base qualities were left out, and no much larger clone turns up one base away. Library method: the immunoSEQ multiplex PCR assay. The immuneACCESS repertoire file appears here via TCRdb, limited to in-frame rearrangements. These files lack a portion of the clones; in checked studies, under half of the deficit traces to unresolved V genes, and the cause of the others is not known. The sample records some 15,000 clones, 80% to 85% of which are singletons. Clones ranked in the top ten supply around an eighth of the sample. A distance of 10 bases separates the germline ends of V and J, which lose 8 bases and 0 bases respectively. From cysteine to phenylalanine, the CDR3 is 14 amino acids long. Only the CDR3 DNA stays, 42 bases, in frame from base 1. CDR1 and CDR2, looked up from the germline V gene, are SNHLY and FYNNEI.

The V gene is TRBV2 and the J gene is TRBJ2-2, with no confidently assigned D gene. What was sequenced was PBMCs. The origin of this receptor is a human donor in good health. In nucleotides, the sequence is TGTGCCAGCGGAGAGCTAGCGAACACCGGGGAGCTGTTTTTT. Translation gives CASGELANTGELFF.